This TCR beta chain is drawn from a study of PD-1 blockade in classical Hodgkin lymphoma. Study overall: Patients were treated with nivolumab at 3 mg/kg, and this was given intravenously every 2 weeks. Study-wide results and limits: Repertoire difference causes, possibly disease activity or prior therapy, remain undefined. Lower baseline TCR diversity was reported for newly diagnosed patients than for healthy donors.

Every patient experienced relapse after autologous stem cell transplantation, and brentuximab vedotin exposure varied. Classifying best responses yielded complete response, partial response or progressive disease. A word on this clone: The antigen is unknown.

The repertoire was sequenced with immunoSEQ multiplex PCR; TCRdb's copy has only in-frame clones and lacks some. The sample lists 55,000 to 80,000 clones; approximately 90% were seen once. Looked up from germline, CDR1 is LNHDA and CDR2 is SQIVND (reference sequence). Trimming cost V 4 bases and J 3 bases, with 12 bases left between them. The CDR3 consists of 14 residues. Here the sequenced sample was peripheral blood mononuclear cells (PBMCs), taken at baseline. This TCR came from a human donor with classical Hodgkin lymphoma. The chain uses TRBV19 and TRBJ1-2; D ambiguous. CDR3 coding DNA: TGTGCCAGTAGTAAGGCGCTAGAAGACTATGGCTACACCTTC. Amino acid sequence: CASSKALEDYGYTF.